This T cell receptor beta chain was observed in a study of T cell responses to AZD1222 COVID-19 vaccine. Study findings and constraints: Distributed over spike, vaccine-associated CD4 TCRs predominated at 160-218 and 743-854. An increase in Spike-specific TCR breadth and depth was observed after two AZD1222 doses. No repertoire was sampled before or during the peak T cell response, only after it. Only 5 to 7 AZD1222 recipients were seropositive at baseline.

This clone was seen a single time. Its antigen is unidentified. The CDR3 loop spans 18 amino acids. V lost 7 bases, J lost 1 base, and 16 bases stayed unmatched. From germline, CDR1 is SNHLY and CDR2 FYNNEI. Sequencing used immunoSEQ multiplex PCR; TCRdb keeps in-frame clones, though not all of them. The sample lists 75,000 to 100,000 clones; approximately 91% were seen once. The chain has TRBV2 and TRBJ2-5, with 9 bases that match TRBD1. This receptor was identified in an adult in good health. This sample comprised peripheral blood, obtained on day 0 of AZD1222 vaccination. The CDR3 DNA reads TGTGCCAGCAAGCTTACAGGGGGCCCTCTCATTTCCCAAGAGACCCAGTACTTC. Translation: CASKLTGGPLISQETQYF. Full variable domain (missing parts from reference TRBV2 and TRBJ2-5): EPEVTQTPSHQVTQMGQEVILRCVPISNHLYFYWYRQILGQKVEFLVSFYNNEISEKSEIFDDQFSVERPDGSNFTLKIRSTKLEDSAMYFCASKLTGGPLISQETQYFGPGTRLLVL.